The next 4 T cell receptor beta chains were all read from a single sample in a study of blood T cell repertoires in COVID-19. Clones were read by immunoSEQ multiplex PCR, and TCRdb kept only the in-frame ones, dropping some. The table lists about 280,000 clones, 89% of them singletons. Sequenced: peripheral blood. These receptors were taken from a woman aged 35 to 49 who had recovered from COVID-19.

This clone appeared a single time. This chain uses TRBV29-1 with TRBJ1-1; D unresolved. V lost 1 base to trimming and J lost 10 bases, with 13 bases between them. Germline V CDR1 and CDR2: SQVTM, ANQGSEA. The CDR3 runs 12 residues. The CDR3 bases are TGCAGCGTTGAAGTAGGAGCCACGGGAGCTTTCTTT. Its translation is CSVEVGATGAFF.

V gene TRBV24-1 combines with J gene TRBJ1-1; 11 bases map to TRBD1. Germline assignment: CDR1 KGHDR and CDR2 SFDVKD. The CDR3 consists of 18 residues. With 2 bases clipped from V and 4 bases from J, the junction kept 11 bases outside the gene matches. CDR3 loop: CATSDSRTGGLWGTEAFF. The CDR3 DNA follows: TGTGCCACCAGTGATTCAAGGACAGGGGGCTTGTGGGGCACTGAAGCTTTCTTT.

The V and J genes are TRBV2 and TRBJ2-3, with 10 bases lining up with TRBD1. Trimming at V came to 6 bases and at J to 5 bases, leaving 8 bases not matched to a gene. The CDR3 has 15 residues. CDR1 and CDR2 (germline): SNHLY, FYNNEI. CDR3 nucleotide sequence: TGTGCCAGCAGGCCCGACAGGGGGCGAGGAGATACGCAGTATTTT. Translation gives CASRPDRGRGDTQYF.

The chain recombines TRBV28 with TRBJ2-5; weak D call: TRBD2 (5 bases). This CDR3 contains 15 residues. CDR1 and CDR2 (germline): MDHEN, SYDVKM. Trimming pared 4 bases from V and 3 bases from J, leaving 15 bases between. Here the CDR3 reads CASSSLEMRKETQYF. DNA of the CDR3: TGTGCCAGCAGTTCACTAGAGATGAGGAAAGAGACCCAGTACTTC.